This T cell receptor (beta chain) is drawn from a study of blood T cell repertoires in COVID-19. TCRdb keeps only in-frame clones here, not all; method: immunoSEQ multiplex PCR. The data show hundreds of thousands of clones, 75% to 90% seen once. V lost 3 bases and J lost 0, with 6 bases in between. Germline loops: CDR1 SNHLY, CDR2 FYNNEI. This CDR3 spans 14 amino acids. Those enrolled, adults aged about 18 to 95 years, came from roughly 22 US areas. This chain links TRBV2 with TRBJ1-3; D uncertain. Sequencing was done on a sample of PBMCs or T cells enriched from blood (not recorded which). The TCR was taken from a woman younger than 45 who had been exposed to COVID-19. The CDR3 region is CASSDYRSGNTIYF. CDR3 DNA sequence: TGTGCCAGCAGTGACTACCGCTCTGGAAACACCATATATTTT.